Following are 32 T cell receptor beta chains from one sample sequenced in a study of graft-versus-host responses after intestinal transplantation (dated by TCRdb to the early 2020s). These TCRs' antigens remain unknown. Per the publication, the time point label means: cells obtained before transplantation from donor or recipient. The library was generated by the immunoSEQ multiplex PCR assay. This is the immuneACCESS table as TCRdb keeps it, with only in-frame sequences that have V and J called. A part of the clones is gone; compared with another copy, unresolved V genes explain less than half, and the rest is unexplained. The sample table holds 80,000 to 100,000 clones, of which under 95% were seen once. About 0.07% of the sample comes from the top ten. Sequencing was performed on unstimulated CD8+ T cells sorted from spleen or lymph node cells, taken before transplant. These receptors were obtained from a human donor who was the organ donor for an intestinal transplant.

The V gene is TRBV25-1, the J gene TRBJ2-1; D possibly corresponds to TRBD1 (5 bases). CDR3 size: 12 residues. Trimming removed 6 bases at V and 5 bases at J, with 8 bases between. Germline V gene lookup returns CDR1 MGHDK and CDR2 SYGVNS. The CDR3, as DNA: TGTGCCAGCAGGACAGCCCACAATGAGCAGTTCTTC. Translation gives CASRTAHNEQFF.

The CDR3 DNA sequence: TGCGCCAGCAGCTTCGGACAGGGCTCCTACGAGCAGTACTTC. Its translation is CASSFGQGSYEQYF. This chain joins TRBV4-1 and TRBJ2-5; TRBD1 agrees at 8 bases. The end of the DNA is better explained by TRBJ2-7, so the J call may be wrong. CDR1 and CDR2 from the germline V gene are MGHRA and YSYEKL. The CDR3 runs 14 residues.

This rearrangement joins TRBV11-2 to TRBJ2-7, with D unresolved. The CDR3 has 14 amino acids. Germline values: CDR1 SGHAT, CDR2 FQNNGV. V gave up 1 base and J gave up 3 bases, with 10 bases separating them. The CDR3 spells CASSLVVIGYEQYF. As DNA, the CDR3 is TGTGCCAGCAGCTTAGTGGTAATCGGCTACGAGCAGTACTTC.

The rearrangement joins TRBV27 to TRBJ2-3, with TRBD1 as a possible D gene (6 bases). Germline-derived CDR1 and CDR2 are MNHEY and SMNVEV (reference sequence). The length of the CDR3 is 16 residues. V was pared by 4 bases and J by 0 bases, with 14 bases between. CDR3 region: CASSYLGTPSTDTQYF. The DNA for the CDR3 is TGTGCCAGCAGTTACCTAGGGACACCTAGCACAGATACGCAGTATTTT.

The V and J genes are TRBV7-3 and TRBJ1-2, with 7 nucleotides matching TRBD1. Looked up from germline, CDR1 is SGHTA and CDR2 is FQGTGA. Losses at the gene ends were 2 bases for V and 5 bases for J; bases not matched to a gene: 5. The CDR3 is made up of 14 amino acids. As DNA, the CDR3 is TGTGCCAGCAGCTTAGAGACAGGGCGGTATGGCTACACCTTC. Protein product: CASSLETGRYGYTF.

DNA for the CDR3: TGTGCCAGCAGTTTCCCGGGACAGATAAACTATGGCTACACCTTC. Its protein product is CASSFPGQINYGYTF. This chain links TRBV28 with TRBJ1-2, with 7 bases fitting TRBD1. The CDR3 loop spans 15 amino acids. The V gene's germline CDR1 is MDHEN and CDR2 SYDVKM. V was pared by 3 bases and J by 2 bases, with 6 bases of the junction left unmatched.

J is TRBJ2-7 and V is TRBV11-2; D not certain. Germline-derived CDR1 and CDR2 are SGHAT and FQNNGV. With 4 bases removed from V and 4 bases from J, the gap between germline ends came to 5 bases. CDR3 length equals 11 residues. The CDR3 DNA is TGTGCCAGCAGCTCCGGGTACGAGCAGTACTTC. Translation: CASSSGYEQYF.

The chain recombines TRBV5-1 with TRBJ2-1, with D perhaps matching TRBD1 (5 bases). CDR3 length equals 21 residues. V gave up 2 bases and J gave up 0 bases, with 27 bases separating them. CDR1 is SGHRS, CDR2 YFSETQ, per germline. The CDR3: CASSFPQDPLPHPGSYNEQFF. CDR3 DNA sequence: TGCGCCAGCAGCTTCCCACAGGACCCCTTGCCCCACCCTGGCTCCTACAATGAGCAGTTCTTC.

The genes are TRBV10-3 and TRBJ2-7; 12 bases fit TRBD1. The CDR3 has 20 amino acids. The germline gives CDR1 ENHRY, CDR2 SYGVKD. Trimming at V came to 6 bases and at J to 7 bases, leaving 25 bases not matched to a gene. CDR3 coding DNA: TGTGCCATCAGCTCCTCCTCAGGCAGTCCGGGACAGGGGGCTTCGTGGGAGCAGTACTTC. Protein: CAISSSSGSPGQGASWEQYF.

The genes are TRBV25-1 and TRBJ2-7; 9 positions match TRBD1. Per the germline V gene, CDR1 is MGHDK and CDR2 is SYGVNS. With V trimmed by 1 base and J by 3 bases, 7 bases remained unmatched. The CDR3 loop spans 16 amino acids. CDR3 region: CASSESGTGTYYEQYF. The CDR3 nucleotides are TGTGCCAGCAGTGAATCCGGGACAGGGACTTACTACGAGCAGTACTTC.

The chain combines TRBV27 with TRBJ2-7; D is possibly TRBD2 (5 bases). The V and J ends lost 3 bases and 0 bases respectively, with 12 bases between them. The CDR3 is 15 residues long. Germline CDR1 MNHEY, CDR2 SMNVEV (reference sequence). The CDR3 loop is CASSLEADSSYEQYF. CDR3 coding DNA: TGTGCCAGCAGTTTGGAGGCAGATAGCTCCTACGAGCAGTACTTC.

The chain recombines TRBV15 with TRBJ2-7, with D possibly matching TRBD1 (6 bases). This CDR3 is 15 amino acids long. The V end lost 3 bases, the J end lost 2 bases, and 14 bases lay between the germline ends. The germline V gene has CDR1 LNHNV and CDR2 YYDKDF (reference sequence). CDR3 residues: CATSSDRFPPYEQYF. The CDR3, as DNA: TGTGCCACCAGCAGCGACAGGTTTCCCCCCTACGAGCAGTACTTC.

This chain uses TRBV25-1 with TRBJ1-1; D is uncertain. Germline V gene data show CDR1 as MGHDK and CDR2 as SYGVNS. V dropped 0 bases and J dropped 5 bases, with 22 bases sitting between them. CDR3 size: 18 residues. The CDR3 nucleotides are TGTGCCAGCAGTGAATATTTTGTTGGGTATCCACAGCGGACTGAAGCTTTCTTT. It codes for CASSEYFVGYPQRTEAFF.

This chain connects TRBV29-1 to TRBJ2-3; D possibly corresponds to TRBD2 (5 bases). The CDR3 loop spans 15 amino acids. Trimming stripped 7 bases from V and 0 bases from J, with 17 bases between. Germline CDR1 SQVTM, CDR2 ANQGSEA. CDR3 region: CSALKVGGSTDTQYF. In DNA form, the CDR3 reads TGCAGCGCTCTGAAGGTCGGCGGGAGCACAGATACGCAGTATTTT.

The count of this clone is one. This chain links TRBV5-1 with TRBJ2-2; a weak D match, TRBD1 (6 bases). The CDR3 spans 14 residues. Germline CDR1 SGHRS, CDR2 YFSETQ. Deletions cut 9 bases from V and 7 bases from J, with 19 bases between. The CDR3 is CATPNEGVSGELFF. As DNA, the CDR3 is TGCGCCACCCCTAACGAGGGGGTCAGCGGGGAGCTGTTTTTT.

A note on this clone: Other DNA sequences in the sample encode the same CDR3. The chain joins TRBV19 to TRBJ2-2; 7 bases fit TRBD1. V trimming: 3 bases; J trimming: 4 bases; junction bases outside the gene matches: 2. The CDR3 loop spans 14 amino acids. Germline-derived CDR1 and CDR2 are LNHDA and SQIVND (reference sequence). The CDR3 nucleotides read TGTGCCAGTAGTATCGCAGGGGGCACCGGGGAGCTGTTTTTT. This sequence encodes CASSIAGGTGELFF. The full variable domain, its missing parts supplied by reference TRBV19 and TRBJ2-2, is DGGITQSPKYLFRKEGQNVTLSCEQNLNHDAMYWYRQDPGQGLRLIYYSQIVNDFQKGDIAEGYSVSREKKESFPLTVTSAQKNPTAFYLCASSIAGGTGELFFGEGSRLTVL.

The CDR3 is CASSPGTGVWEQYF. The CDR3 DNA reads as TGTGCCAGTAGTCCCGGGACAGGGGTTTGGGAGCAGTACTTC. The chain combines TRBV19 with TRBJ2-7; 10 nucleotides align to TRBD1. The CDR3 totals 14 residues. The V segment lost 5 bases and the J segment 7 bases; nucleotides outside the gene matches: 8. Germline V gives CDR1 LNHDA, CDR2 SQIVND (reference sequence).

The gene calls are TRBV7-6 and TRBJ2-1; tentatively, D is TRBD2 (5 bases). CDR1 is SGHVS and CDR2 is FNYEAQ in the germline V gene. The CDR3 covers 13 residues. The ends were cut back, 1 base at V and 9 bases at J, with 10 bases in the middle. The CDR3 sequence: CASSLEPGSEQFF. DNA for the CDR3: TGTGCCAGCAGCTTAGAGCCGGGGAGTGAGCAGTTCTTC.

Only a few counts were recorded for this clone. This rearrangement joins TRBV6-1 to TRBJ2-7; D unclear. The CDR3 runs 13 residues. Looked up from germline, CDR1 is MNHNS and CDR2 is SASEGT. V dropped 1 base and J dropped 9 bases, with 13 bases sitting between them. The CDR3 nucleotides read TGTGCCAGCAGTGAAGTTTATGTTTTATCGCAGTACTTC. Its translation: CASSEVYVLSQYF.

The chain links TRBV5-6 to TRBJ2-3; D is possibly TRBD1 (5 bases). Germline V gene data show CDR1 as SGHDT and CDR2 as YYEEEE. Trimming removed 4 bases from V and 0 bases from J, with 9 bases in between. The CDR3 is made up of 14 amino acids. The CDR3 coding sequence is TGTGCCAGCAGCAGGGGTACTAGCACAGATACGCAGTATTTT. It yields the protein CASSRGTSTDTQYF.

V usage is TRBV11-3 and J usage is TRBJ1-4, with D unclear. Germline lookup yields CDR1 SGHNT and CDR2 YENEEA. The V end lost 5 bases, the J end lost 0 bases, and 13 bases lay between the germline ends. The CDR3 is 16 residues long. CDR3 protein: CASSARMVATNEKLFF. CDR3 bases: TGTGCCAGCAGCGCGAGAATGGTTGCAACTAATGAAAAACTGTTTTTT.

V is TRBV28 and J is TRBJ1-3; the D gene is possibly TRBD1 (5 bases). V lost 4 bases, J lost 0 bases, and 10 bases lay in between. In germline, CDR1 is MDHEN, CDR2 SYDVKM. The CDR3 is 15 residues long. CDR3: CASSSWDFSGNTIYF. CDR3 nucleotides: TGTGCCAGCAGTTCCTGGGACTTCTCTGGAAACACCATATATTTT.

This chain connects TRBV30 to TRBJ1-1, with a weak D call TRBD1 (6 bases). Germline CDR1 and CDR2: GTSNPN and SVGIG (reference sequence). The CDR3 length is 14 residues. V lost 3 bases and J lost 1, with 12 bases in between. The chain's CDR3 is CAWRTGTTNTEAFF. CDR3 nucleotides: TGTGCCTGGAGAACCGGGACAACGAACACTGAAGCTTTCTTT.

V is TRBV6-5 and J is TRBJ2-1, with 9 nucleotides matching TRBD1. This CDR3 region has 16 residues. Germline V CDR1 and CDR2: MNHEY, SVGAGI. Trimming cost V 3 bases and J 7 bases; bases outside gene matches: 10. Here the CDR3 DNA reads TGTGCCAGCAGTTATCCAACCGGGACAGGGTATAATGAGCAGTTCTTC. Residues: CASSYPTGTGYNEQFF.

CDR3 sequence reads: CASTLRTGIGNTIYF. The CDR3 DNA follows: TGTGCCAGCACCTTGAGGACAGGGATCGGAAACACCATATATTTT. The chain has TRBV28 and TRBJ1-3; 8 positions match TRBD1. The ends lost 7 bases at V and 4 bases at J; junction bases unmatched: 9. CDR1 is MDHEN, CDR2 SYDVKM, per germline. This CDR3 is 15 amino acids long.

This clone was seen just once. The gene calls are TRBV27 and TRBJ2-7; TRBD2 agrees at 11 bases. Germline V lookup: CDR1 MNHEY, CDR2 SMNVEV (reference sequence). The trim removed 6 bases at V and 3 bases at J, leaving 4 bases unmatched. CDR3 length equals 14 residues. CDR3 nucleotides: TGTGCCAGCAGCGGACTAGCGGGTGTCTACGAGCAGTACTTC. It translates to CASSGLAGVYEQYF.

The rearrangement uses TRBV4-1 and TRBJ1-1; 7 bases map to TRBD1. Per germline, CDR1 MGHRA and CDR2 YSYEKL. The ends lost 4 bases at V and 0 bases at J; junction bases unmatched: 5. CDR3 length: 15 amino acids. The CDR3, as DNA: TGCGCCAGCAGCCGAAAGGGACAGTTGAACACTGAAGCTTTCTTT. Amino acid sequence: CASSRKGQLNTEAFF.

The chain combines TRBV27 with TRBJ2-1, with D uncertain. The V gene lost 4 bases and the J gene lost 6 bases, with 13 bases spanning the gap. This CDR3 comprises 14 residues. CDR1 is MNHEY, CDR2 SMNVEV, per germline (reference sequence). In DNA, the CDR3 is TGTGCCAGCAGTTATATCCCCCACACCAATGAGCAGTTCTTC. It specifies CASSYIPHTNEQFF.

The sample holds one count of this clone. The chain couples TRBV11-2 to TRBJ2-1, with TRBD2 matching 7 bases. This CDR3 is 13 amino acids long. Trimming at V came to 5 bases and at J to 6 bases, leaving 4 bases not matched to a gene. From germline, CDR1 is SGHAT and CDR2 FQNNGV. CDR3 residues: CASSQTSSNEQFF. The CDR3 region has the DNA TGTGCCAGCAGCCAGACTAGCAGCAATGAGCAGTTCTTC.

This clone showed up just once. The CDR3 DNA reads TGTGCCTGGAGGGGCGGGGGGGCGGTAAATGAGCAGTTCTTC. Translating it yields CAWRGGGAVNEQFF. The chain has TRBV30 and TRBJ2-1, with 9 bases matching TRBD2. This CDR3 has 14 amino acids. Trimming cost V 3 bases and J 7 bases; bases outside gene matches: 7. Germline V gene sequence: CDR1 GTSNPN, CDR2 SVGIG (reference sequence).

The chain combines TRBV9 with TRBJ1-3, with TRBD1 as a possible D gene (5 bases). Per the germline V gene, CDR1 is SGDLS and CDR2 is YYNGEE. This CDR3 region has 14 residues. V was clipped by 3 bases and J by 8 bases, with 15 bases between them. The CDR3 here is CASSASGDGHTIYF. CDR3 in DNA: TGTGCCAGCAGCGCGAGCGGGGACGGTCACACCATATATTTT.

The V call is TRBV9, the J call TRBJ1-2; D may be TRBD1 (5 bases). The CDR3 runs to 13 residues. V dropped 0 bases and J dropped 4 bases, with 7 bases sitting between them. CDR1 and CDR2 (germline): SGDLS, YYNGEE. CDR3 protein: CASSVGGLYGYTF. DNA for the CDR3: TGTGCCAGCAGCGTAGGGGGCCTCTATGGCTACACCTTC.